A selection of T cell receptor beta chains follows, all from one sample in a study of T cells in Graves' hyperthyroidism and ophthalmopathy. TCRdb re-derived calls from the multiplex PCR reads in MiXCR, one entry per CDR3 protein. There are roughly 500,000 distinct CDR3 sequences in the sample; more than 45% occur only once, and roughly 19% lies in the top ten. Specimen: peripheral blood or thyroid tissue (not recorded which). The source is an adult woman with Graves' disease, either hyperthyroidism or ophthalmopathy (not recorded which). Both conserved end residues are part of each CDR3. D genes are given only for firm matches. A row's size may be missing; if present it is once, few, many or a size class.

size: few
J: TRBJ1-2
V: TRBV28
D: NA
CDR3: CASSPLAGSYGYTF
DNA: TGTGCCAGCAGCCCCTTGGCGGGGAGCTATGGCTACACCTTC

size: many
J: TRBJ2-7
V: TRBV19
D: TRBD2
CDR3: CASSIGGSGSYEQYF
DNA: TGTGCCAGTAGTATAGGAGGCAGCGGGAGTTACGAGCAGTACTTC

size: NA
J: TRBJ1-5
V: TRBV6-6
D: TRBD1
CDR3: CASMGTESNQPQHF
DNA: TGTGCCAGCATGGGGACAGAAAGCAATCAGCCCCAGCATTTT

size: NA
J: TRBJ2-1
V: TRBV25-1
D: NA
CDR3: CASSERRGSSYNEQFF
DNA: TGTGCCAGCAGTGAGAGGCGGGGAAGCTCCTACAATGAGCAGTTCTTC

size: NA
J: TRBJ2-7
V: TRBV7-9
D: NA
CDR3: CASSFNSRSYEQYF
DNA: TGTGCCAGCAGCTTCAATAGTCGATCCTACGAGCAGTACTTC

size: NA
J: TRBJ1-6
V: TRBV7-9
D: NA
CDR3: CASVRGNTLHF
DNA: TGTGCCAGCGTCAGGGGTAATACCCTCCACTTT

size: many
J: TRBJ2-7
V: TRBV7-9
D: TRBD2
CDR3: CASSPPRGLVPYEQYF
DNA: TGTGCCAGCAGCCCCCCCCGGGGACTAGTGCCTTACGAGCAGTACTTC

size: few
J: TRBJ2-1
V: TRBV29-1
D: TRBD1
CDR3: CSVEEDRSYEQFF
DNA: TGCAGCGTTGAAGAGGACAGGAGCTATGAGCAGTTCTTC

size: many
J: TRBJ1-3
V: TRBV20-1
D: NA
CDR3: CSARGASNGNTIYF
DNA: TGCAGTGCTAGAGGGGCCTCCAACGGAAACACCATATATTTT

size: NA
J: TRBJ1-2
V: TRBV6-1
D: NA
CDR3: CASILSQGYYGYTF
DNA: TGTGCCAGCATCCTGTCTCAGGGCTACTATGGCTACACCTTC

size: many
J: TRBJ1-5
V: TRBV28
D: NA
CDR3: CASSINREGQPQHF
DNA: TGTGCCAGCAGTATAAACAGGGAGGGGCAGCCCCAGCATTTT

size: few
J: TRBJ1-4
V: TRBV20-1
D: TRBD1
CDR3: CSARARDSGEKLFF
DNA: TGCAGTGCTAGAGCCAGGGACAGCGGTGAAAAACTGTTTTTT

size: once
J: TRBJ1-5
V: TRBV20-1
D: NA
CDR3: CSARRTGGDQPQHF
DNA: TGCAGTGCTAGAAGAACAGGTGGAGATCAGCCCCAGCATTTT